This T cell receptor beta chain originates from a study of blood T cell repertoires in COVID-19. Overall study: Whether acute or convalescent, the COVID-19 samples came from the United States, Italy and Spain. T cells, B-cell-depleted T cells, or PBMCs provided the cDNA or gDNA that served as material.

As originally analysed: The authors estimated nucleated cell counts from reference gene primer amplification. Measured with immunoSEQ multiplex PCR; TCRdb has only the in-frame clones, and not every one. V and J calls and clone size are given by that table; D and trimming were obtained from the DNA. The top ten hold about 1.2% of the sample, which has more than 250,000 clones, around 83% seen once. The V and J ends lost 6 bases and 0 bases, in that order; junction bases with no gene match: 10. The CDR3 sequence is 16 residues long. Germline CDR1 and CDR2: LGHNT and FRNRAP. This TCR was recovered from a woman between 50 and 59 years old with acute or convalescent COVID-19. Sequences were obtained from peripheral blood. The chain employs TRBV12-5 and TRBJ2-5; 7 nucleotides align to TRBD1. CDR3 protein: CASGRGQVPYQETQYF. The DNA for the CDR3 is TGTGCTAGTGGACGTGGACAGGTGCCGTACCAAGAGACCCAGTACTTC.